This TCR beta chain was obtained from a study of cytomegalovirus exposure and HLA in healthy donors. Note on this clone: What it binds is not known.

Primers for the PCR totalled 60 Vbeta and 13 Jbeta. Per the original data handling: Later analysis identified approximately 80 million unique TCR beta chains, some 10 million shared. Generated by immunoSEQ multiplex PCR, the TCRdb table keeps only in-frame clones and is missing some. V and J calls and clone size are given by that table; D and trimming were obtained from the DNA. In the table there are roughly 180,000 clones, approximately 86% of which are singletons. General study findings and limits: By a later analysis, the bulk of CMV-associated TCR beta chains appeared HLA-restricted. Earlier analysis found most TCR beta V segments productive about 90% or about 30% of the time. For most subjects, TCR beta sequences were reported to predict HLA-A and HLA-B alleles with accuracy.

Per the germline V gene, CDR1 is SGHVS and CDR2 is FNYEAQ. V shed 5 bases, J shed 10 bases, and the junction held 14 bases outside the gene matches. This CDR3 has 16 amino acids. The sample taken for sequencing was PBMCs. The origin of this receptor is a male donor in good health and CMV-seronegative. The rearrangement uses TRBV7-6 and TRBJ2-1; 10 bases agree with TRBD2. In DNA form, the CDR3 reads TGTGCCAGCAGCGTACTCCTAGCGGGAGTCGCTCGCGAGCAGTTCTTC. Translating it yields CASSVLLAGVAREQFF.